A single sample gave rise to the 30 T cell receptor beta chains below, sequenced in a study of shared clonotypes between healthy human individuals. Naive CD8 cells were CD45RO-negative, positively selected for CCR7, excluding terminally differentiated effector memory CD45RA+ cells. Sequencing was performed with immunoSEQ multiplex PCR; in TCRdb, only in-frame clones are kept and a portion is missing. The sample carries about 2 million clones, less than 95% recorded once. Sequenced input: naive CD8+ T cells sorted from blood. These receptors all come from a young man in good health.

This chain connects TRBV27 to TRBJ2-7, with 8 bases aligning to TRBD2. Trimming at V came to 1 base and at J to 3 bases, leaving 5 bases not matched to a gene. Germline CDR1 MNHEY, CDR2 SMNVEV (reference sequence). The CDR3 totals 15 residues. The CDR3 protein is CASSLLPGLGYEQYF. The CDR3 DNA is TGTGCCAGCAGTTTATTGCCGGGACTAGGCTACGAGCAGTACTTC.

This chain joins TRBV13 and TRBJ2-1; D is undetermined. Germline values: CDR1 PRHDT, CDR2 FYEKMQ (reference sequence). This CDR3 is 13 amino acids long. V was pared by 1 base and J by 4 bases, with 5 bases between. The CDR3 reads CASSLVDYNEQFF. The CDR3 DNA reads TGTGCCAGCAGCTTAGTGGATTACAATGAGCAGTTCTTC.

This chain joins TRBV7-9 and TRBJ2-7; D is unresolved. The CDR3 runs to 15 residues. V shed 4 bases and J shed 2 bases, with 15 bases lying between them. CDR1 is SEHNR, CDR2 FQNEAQ, per germline (reference sequence). This CDR3 is CASSSPRLSPYEQYF. DNA for the CDR3: TGTGCCAGCAGCTCGCCTAGGTTAAGCCCCTACGAGCAGTACTTC.

The chain links TRBV7-9 to TRBJ1-2; the D is unclear. V dropped 4 bases and J dropped 6 bases, with 21 bases sitting between them. The CDR3 length is 16 residues. Germline CDR1 and CDR2: SEHNR and FQNEAQ (reference sequence). This CDR3 reads CASSSSLLPGRDGYTF. Written as DNA, the CDR3 is TGTGCCAGCAGCTCAAGTCTCCTCCCCGGGAGAGATGGCTACACCTTC.

J is TRBJ1-5 and V is TRBV28, with D maybe TRBD1 (5 bases). Germline CDR1 reads MDHEN; CDR2 reads SYDVKM. The CDR3 covers 16 residues. V was clipped by 3 bases and J by 1 base, with 13 bases between them. This chain's CDR3 is CASSFREPVSNQPQHF. The CDR3 bases are TGTGCCAGCAGTTTCAGGGAACCGGTGAGCAATCAGCCCCAGCATTTT.

The CDR3 loop is CASSDPSGLSYNEQFF. DNA for the CDR3: TGTGCCAGCAGCGACCCCTCGGGACTATCCTACAATGAGCAGTTCTTC. The chain uses TRBV7-2 and TRBJ2-1; TRBD2 agrees at 7 bases. V dropped 5 bases and J dropped 1; count of bases not matched to a gene: 8. Germline V lookup: CDR1 SGHTA, CDR2 FQGNSA. This CDR3 has 16 amino acids.

The V and J genes are TRBV5-4 and TRBJ2-5; D remains ambiguous. Germline CDR1 reads SGHNT; CDR2 reads YYREEE (reference sequence). Trimming removed 7 bases from V and 5 bases from J, with 15 bases in between. This CDR3 region has 13 residues. CDR3 in amino acids: CASSDAPVETQYF. CDR3 DNA: TGTGCCAGCTCGGATGCCCCGGTGGAGACCCAGTACTTC.

For this clone: Other DNA sequences from this sample encode an identical CDR3 as well. The gene calls are TRBV7-9 and TRBJ1-2; possibly TRBD1 for D (5 bases). Per the germline V gene, CDR1 is SEHNR and CDR2 is FQNEAQ (reference sequence). With 5 bases removed from V and 4 bases from J, the gap between germline ends came to 11 bases. The CDR3 runs to 13 residues. The CDR3 DNA is TGTGCCAGCAGCCTGGGAGGGGCCTATGGCTACACCTTC. Translating gives CASSLGGAYGYTF.

The sample holds one count of this clone. The V call is TRBV4-1, the J call TRBJ2-1; 12 bases agree with TRBD2. This CDR3 comprises 18 residues. Germline CDR1 and CDR2: MGHRA and YSYEKL. With V trimmed by 0 bases and J by 11 bases, 14 bases remained unmatched. The CDR3 coding sequence is TGCGCCAGCAGCCAAGACCACGCATGGACTAGCGGGACCCACCAGCAGTTCTTC. Protein: CASSQDHAWTSGTHQQFF.

The chain links TRBV2 to TRBJ2-7, with TRBD2 matching 11 bases. The germline gives CDR1 SNHLY, CDR2 FYNNEI. J was trimmed by 4 bases and V by 10 bases; bases with no gene match: 6. This CDR3 spans 13 amino acids. The CDR3 spells CATQTSGIYEQYF. CDR3 DNA sequence: TGTGCCACCCAGACTAGCGGGATTTACGAGCAGTACTTC.

This chain connects TRBV27 to TRBJ1-5; D remains ambiguous. The CDR3 is 15 residues long. CDR1 MNHEY and CDR2 SMNVEV come from the germline V gene (reference sequence). Trimming took 4 bases from V and 0 from J, leaving 10 bases between them. The CDR3 DNA reads TGTGCCAGCAGTTCCCAATGGTATAGCAATCAGCCCCAGCATTTT. Its translation: CASSSQWYSNQPQHF.

About this clone: A read error likely explains this, since a far larger clone differs by one base. The gene calls are TRBV5-6 and TRBJ2-2; D gene unclear. The CDR3 runs to 14 residues. The V and J ends lost 1 base and 0 bases respectively, with 4 bases between them. The germline V gene encodes CDR1 SGHDT and CDR2 YYEEEE. The DNA for the CDR3 is TGTGCCAGCAGCTTGCAGGCGAACACCGGGGAGCTGTTTTTT. Translation gives CASSLQANTGELFF.

V gene TRBV6-5 combines with J gene TRBJ1-1; no definite D call. Trimming pared 6 bases from V and 0 bases from J, leaving 8 bases between. Germline V gene lookup returns CDR1 MNHEY and CDR2 SVGAGI. The CDR3 is 13 amino acids. As DNA, the CDR3 is TGTGCCAGCAGAATGGGAGTGAACACTGAAGCTTTCTTT. As protein: CASRMGVNTEAFF.

This clone was counted once. The chain combines TRBV6-5 with TRBJ1-2, with 10 bases identical to TRBD1. The trim removed 2 bases at V and 10 bases at J, leaving 4 bases unmatched. CDR1 is MNHEY and CDR2 is SVGAGI in the germline V gene. This CDR3 spans 13 amino acids. This chain's CDR3 is CASSYQGQGYYTF. Here the CDR3 DNA reads TGTGCCAGCAGTTACCAGGGACAGGGGTACTACACCTTC.

The chain joins TRBV6-5 to TRBJ2-7; D ambiguous. The V gene lost 11 bases and the J gene lost 4 bases, with 12 bases spanning the gap. This CDR3 comprises 11 residues. CDR1 and CDR2 (germline): MNHEY, SVGAGI. The CDR3 DNA sequence: TGTGCCGCAGGCGAATCTTACGAGCAGTACTTC. Amino acid sequence: CAAGESYEQYF.

The rearrangement joins TRBV9 to TRBJ2-3; 14 nucleotides align to TRBD2. Germline trimming cut 3 bases from V and 3 bases from J; bases unmatched to any gene: 9. This CDR3 contains 18 residues. In germline, CDR1 is SGDLS, CDR2 YYNGEE. CDR3 residues: CASSALPGTSGRTDTQYF. In DNA form, the CDR3 reads TGTGCCAGCAGCGCTTTACCCGGGACTAGCGGGAGAACAGATACGCAGTATTTT.

This chain links TRBV4-3 with TRBJ2-4, with 9 bases that match TRBD2. The V and J ends lost 0 bases and 5 bases, in that order; junction bases with no gene match: 11. CDR3 length: 18 amino acids. Germline CDR1 reads LGHNA; CDR2 reads YSLEER. DNA of the CDR3: TGCGCCAGCAGCCAAGACCCCCCCGGTTTAGCGGGGGAAAACATTCAGTACTTC. Its protein is CASSQDPPGLAGENIQYF.

V usage is TRBV27 and J usage is TRBJ1-3; D is uncertain. The CDR3 covers 15 residues. Germline assignment: CDR1 MNHEY and CDR2 SMNVEV (reference sequence). Trimming shortened V by 1 base and J by 2 bases, and 9 bases separated the two germline ends. CDR3 in amino acids: CASSLFEGPGNTIYF. In nucleotides, the CDR3 is TGTGCCAGCAGTTTATTTGAGGGTCCTGGAAACACCATATATTTT.

Comment on this clone: This sample also contains other DNA sequences that code for the same CDR3. The rearrangement links TRBV6-6 to TRBJ2-5; tentative D call: TRBD2 (5 bases). Trimming removed 2 bases at V and 5 bases at J, with 12 bases between. The CDR3 consists of 14 residues. CDR1 is MNHNY, CDR2 SVGAGI, per germline (reference sequence). CDR3 sequence: CASSYMGVGETQYF. As DNA, the CDR3 is TGTGCCAGCAGTTACATGGGAGTAGGGGAGACCCAGTACTTC.

This chain connects TRBV6-1 to TRBJ2-2; D possibly corresponds to TRBD1 (5 bases). CDR3 length equals 14 residues. Trimming pared 6 bases from V and 1 base from J, leaving 9 bases between. The germline CDR1 and CDR2 sequences are MNHNS and SASEGT. The CDR3 DNA is TGTGCCAGCAGGCAAAGGGGGAACACCGGGGAGCTGTTTTTT. Residues: CASRQRGNTGELFF.

The chain joins TRBV21-1 to TRBJ2-7; TRBD1, the table's D call, lacks a check against the DNA. TRBV21-1 is annotated as a pseudogene. The CDR3 is 15 residues long. CDR3: CASSKGNREPYEQYF. In DNA, the CDR3 is TGTGCCAGCAGCAAAGGGAACAGGGAGCCCTACGAGCAGTACTTC.

This chain links TRBV5-4 with TRBJ2-7; 8 nucleotides line up with TRBD1. V lost 4 bases to trimming and J lost 3 bases; unmatched junction nucleotides: 9. This CDR3 has 15 residues. The germline gives CDR1 SGHNT, CDR2 YYREEE (reference sequence). The CDR3 loop is CASSLRGQGFYEQYF. For the CDR3, the DNA is TGTGCCAGCAGCCTGCGTGGACAGGGCTTCTACGAGCAGTACTTC.

In its sample, this clone was seen a few times. V and J are TRBV9 and TRBJ1-3; D gene uncertain. Between the trimmed V and J ends, which lost 0 bases and 0 bases, there was a span of 10 bases. The CDR3 sequence is 16 residues long. Germline V gene lookup returns CDR1 SGDLS and CDR2 YYNGEE. The CDR3 nucleotides read TGTGCCAGCAGCGTAGGTGGGTTCAGCTCTGGAAACACCATATATTTT. As protein: CASSVGGFSSGNTIYF.

This chain joins TRBV7-6 and TRBJ1-1; D call uncertain. The CDR3 has 14 residues. V dropped 5 bases and J dropped 3 bases, with 13 bases sitting between them. Germline V gives CDR1 SGHVS, CDR2 FNYEAQ. The CDR3 DNA reads TGTGCCAGCAGCCTACGTCCTCTGGACACTGAAGCTTTCTTT. Its translation is CASSLRPLDTEAFF.

As to this clone: In the same sample, other DNA sequences code for this CDR3. The rearrangement joins TRBV27 to TRBJ2-7; D is ambiguous. The CDR3 has 13 amino acids. Germline V gives CDR1 MNHEY, CDR2 SMNVEV (reference sequence). Trimming stripped 0 bases from V and 2 bases from J, with 5 bases between. CDR3 protein: CASSLSPPYEQYF. As DNA, the CDR3 is TGTGCCAGCAGTTTATCGCCCCCCTACGAGCAGTACTTC.

The rearrangement joins TRBV9 to TRBJ2-1, with TRBD2 identical over 14 bases. The CDR3 has 21 amino acids. V lost 1 base, J lost 1 base, and 13 bases stayed unmatched. Germline CDR1 SGDLS, CDR2 YYNGEE. Written as DNA, the CDR3 is TGTGCCAGCAGCGTAAATCCTCTCGGGACTAGCGGGAGTGCATCCTACAATGAGCAGTTCTTC. This codes for CASSVNPLGTSGSASYNEQFF. Full variable domain (remainder filled in from reference TRBV9 and TRBJ2-1): DSGVTQTPKHLITATGQRVTLRCSPRSGDLSVYWYQQSLDQGLQFLIQYYNGEERAKGNILERFSAQQFPDLHSELNLSSLELGDSALYFCASSVNPLGTSGSASYNEQFFGPGTRLTVL.

As DNA, the CDR3 is TGTGCCAGCAGTTACAAGGGGGATTCACCCCTCCACTTT. It is translated as CASSYKGDSPLHF. The chain links TRBV6-5 to TRBJ1-6; weak D call: TRBD1 (6 bases). The CDR3 runs 13 residues. Trimming cost V 2 bases and J 8 bases, with 7 bases left between them. CDR1 and CDR2 from the germline V gene are MNHEY and SVGAGI.

This clone was detected only once. The DNA of the CDR3 is TGCAGCGTTGAAGATAGGAGTAGCGGAGAGGGCCTTGGAGATACGCAGTATTTT. Its protein product is CSVEDRSSGEGLGDTQYF. This chain connects TRBV29-1 to TRBJ2-3, with D possibly matching TRBD2 (6 bases). Germline V gives CDR1 SQVTM, CDR2 ANQGSEA. The CDR3 consists of 18 residues. Trimming stripped 0 bases from V and 5 bases from J, with 24 bases between.

This rearrangement joins TRBV27 to TRBJ2-7; 8 bases line up with TRBD2. This CDR3 has 15 amino acids. CDR1 is MNHEY, CDR2 SMNVEV, per germline (reference sequence). V shed 2 bases, J shed 4 bases, and the junction held 7 bases outside the gene matches. The CDR3 DNA sequence: TGTGCCAGCAGTTTAGCACTGGCTAGCGGGTACGAGCAGTACTTC. Translation gives CASSLALASGYEQYF.

The V gene is TRBV6-5, the J gene TRBJ2-7; the match to TRBD2 covers 10 bases. CDR3 length: 14 residues. V lost 9 bases, J lost 7 bases, and 12 bases stayed unmatched. Germline assignment: CDR1 MNHEY and CDR2 SVGAGI. CDR3 in amino acids: CASGIAGGDEEQYF. CDR3 sequence (DNA): TGTGCCAGTGGAATAGCGGGAGGTGACGAGGAGCAGTACTTC.